This entry is about one T cell receptor beta chain. Its antigen is not identified. TCRdb's copy holds only in-frame clones and misses some; the assay was immunoSEQ multiplex PCR. The repertoire includes approximately 13,000 clones, 80% of them detected once, and roughly a fifth sits in the top ten. With V trimmed by 5 bases and J by 0 bases, 3 bases remained unmatched. The germline V gene has CDR1 SGHNT and CDR2 YYREEE (reference sequence). CDR3 size: 14 residues. The entry originates in a study of OX40 agonist ivuxolimab in advanced cancers. The wider study: The group had a mean age of about 64 years, ranged from roughly 23 to 79, and was 82.7% male.

The study's findings and limits: Among the nonresponders, some also had low normalized T-cell clonal expansion. CD8+ T cells (on average) carried more expanded clones than CD4+ T cells.

With baseline, cycle 4 day 1, and cycle 7 day 1 as timepoints, blood was sampled. The material was CD4+ or CD8+ T cells sorted from blood, obtained in a trial of the OX40 agonist ivuxolimab. V and J are TRBV5-4 and TRBJ2-7; 9 bases fit TRBD1. The sequence derives from an adult with an advanced solid tumor such as melanoma, head and neck, liver or kidney cancer. In nucleotides, the CDR3 is TGTGCCAGCAGAGGACAGGGGAGCTCCTACGAGCAGTACTTC. Translating gives CASRGQGSSYEQYF.